Shown below are 5 T cell receptor beta chains from a single sample sequenced in a study of blood T cell repertoires in COVID-19. Sequencing was performed with immunoSEQ multiplex PCR; in TCRdb, only in-frame clones are kept and a portion is missing. This sample has approximately 250,000 clones; 70% to 90% occur once, and the top ten carry about 1%. The sequenced sample consisted of PBMCs or T cells enriched from blood (not recorded which). The receptors shown here come from a woman in her twenties or thirties who had recovered from COVID-19.

V is TRBV7-9 and J is TRBJ2-5; a possible D gene is TRBD1 (6 bases). CDR1 is SEHNR and CDR2 is FQNEAQ in the germline V gene (reference sequence). V was trimmed by 3 bases and J by 0 bases, leaving 14 bases between them. CDR3 size: 16 residues. The CDR3 DNA follows: TGTGCCAGCAGCTTTCTGGACAGAGCGTACCAAGAGACCCAGTACTTC. The encoded protein is CASSFLDRAYQETQYF.

The genes are TRBV4-1 and TRBJ1-2; possible D gene TRBD1, 6 bases. Trimming took 1 base from V and 7 from J, leaving 10 bases between them. CDR3 length: 13 amino acids. Germline V gene sequence: CDR1 MGHRA, CDR2 YSYEKL. CDR3 nucleotide sequence: TGCGCCAGCAGCCAAGGGCAGGGGAGTGGCTACACCTTC. Protein: CASSQGQGSGYTF.

The rearrangement joins TRBV7-6 to TRBJ2-3, with 9 bases fitting TRBD1. CDR1 and CDR2 from the germline V gene are SGHVS and FNYEAQ. V gave up 2 bases and J gave up 2 bases; unmatched junction bases: 5. This CDR3 has 16 amino acids. In DNA form, the CDR3 reads TGTGCCAGCAGCTTAACCGGGACAGGGAACACAGATACGCAGTATTTT. Translation: CASSLTGTGNTDTQYF.

Concerning this clone: This sample includes further DNA sequences coding for the same CDR3. The chain couples TRBV5-1 to TRBJ2-5; D is possibly TRBD1 (6 bases). The CDR3 is 14 residues long. With 0 bases removed from V and 5 bases from J, the gap between germline ends came to 11 bases. CDR1 and CDR2 from the germline V gene are SGHRS and YFSETQ. The CDR3 sequence is CASSLGQGQETQYF. The CDR3 DNA reads as TGCGCCAGCAGCTTGGGCCAGGGGCAGGAGACCCAGTACTTC. Complete variable domain (other parts from reference TRBV5-1 and TRBJ2-5): KAGVTQTPRYLIKTRGQQVTLSCSPISGHRSVSWYQQTPGQGLQFLFEYFSETQRNKGNFPGRFSGRQFSNSRSEMNVSTLELGDSALYLCASSLGQGQETQYFGPGTRLLVL.

The chain recombines TRBV27 with TRBJ2-2; 7 positions match TRBD1. This CDR3 region has 13 residues. V was pared by 6 bases and J by 5 bases, with 3 bases of the junction left unmatched. The V gene's germline CDR1 is MNHEY and CDR2 SMNVEV (reference sequence). The CDR3 sequence is CASRSTGTGELFF. As DNA, the CDR3 is TGTGCCAGCAGATCGACAGGGACCGGGGAGCTGTTTTTT.